The clone carrying this T cell receptor beta chain has only a few counts. The data belong to a study of patients and donors after allogeneic stem cell transplantation. The V gene's germline CDR1 is MDHEN and CDR2 SYDVKM. The ends lost 3 bases at V and 7 bases at J; junction bases unmatched: 8. The CDR3 covers 15 residues. TCRdb re-called the RT-PCR reads with MiXCR, one entry per CDR3 protein. The sample yields about 230,000 distinct CDR3 sequences, 11% to 15% seen once. The sample consisted of blood, either unsorted or a sorted T cell fraction (not recorded which). The chain recombines TRBV28 with TRBJ2-3; 9 bases line up with TRBD2. The source of this sequence is a human donor who was either an allogeneic HSCT recipient or a stem cell or donor lymphocyte infusion donor (not recorded which). It is not recorded whose cells these are; they may come from a transplant donor. CDR3 DNA: TGTGCCAGCAGTTTGAGCGGGGGGTGGGAAAATACGCAGTATTTT. This codes for CASSLSGGWENTQYF.